The clone carrying this T cell receptor beta chain was seen only once. The source of the sample is a study of CD8+CD57+ T cells in acquired aplastic anemia. With 8 bases removed from V and 12 bases from J, the gap between germline ends came to 29 bases. The germline gives CDR1 SNHLY, CDR2 FYNNEI. This CDR3 has 17 amino acids. Genomic DNA constituted the template upon which TCR beta VDJ and CDR3 profiling was performed. TCRdb processed the reads anew with MiXCR; each CDR3 protein has one entry. The sample contains hundreds of thousands of distinct CDR3 sequences, about 80% of which appear only once. Individuals selected for sequencing had exhibited CD8+CD57+ cell expansion on flow cytometry.

The J gene is TRBJ2-6, the V gene TRBV2, with D tentatively TRBD2 (5 bases). This TCR derives from a human donor with aplastic anemia. The specimen was sorted CD4+, CD8+, or CD8+CD57+ T cells (not recorded which) from PBMCs. CDR3 sequence reads: CASVKGAERTEAFVLTF. In nucleotides, the CDR3 is TGTGCCAGCGTAAAGGGTGCGGAGCGGACTGAAGCCTTCGTCCTGACTTTC.